These T cell receptor beta chains were read from a single sample in a study of shared clonotypes between healthy human individuals. Sequenced by immunoSEQ multiplex PCR; TCRdb stores in-frame clones only, minus some. The sample comprises about 2.5 million clones, 92% of which are singletons, and approximately 0.39% rests with the top ten. The sequencing sample was made of naive CD4+ T cells from PBMCs. These receptors came from a man younger than 35 in good health. Some clones in this sample may be carry-over from other donors' samples. The CDR3 runs from the conserved cysteine through the conserved F or W. The D gene is left open where the match is weak. The listing skips clone size in some rows; elsewhere it reads once, few, many or a size class.

TRBJ2-3 TRBV4-2 NA NA CASSHTLLAGTQYF TGTGCCAGCAGCCATACTTTACTAGCTGGTACGCAGTATTTT
TRBJ2-7 TRBV6-1 NA NA CASRDLGQGTYEQYF TGTGCCAGCAGGGACCTTGGGCAGGGGACCTACGAGCAGTACTTC
TRBJ2-1 TRBV25-1 NA TRBD2 CASTPRTSGSYNEQFF TGTGCCAGCACTCCCAGGACTAGCGGGAGTTACAATGAGCAGTTCTTC
TRBJ2-2 TRBV5-6 NA TRBD2 CASSLVAGTTGELFF TGTGCCAGCAGCTTGGTAGCGGGGACCACCGGGGAGCTGTTTTTT
TRBJ2-1 TRBV29-1 NA TRBD2 CSVKTSGRLSYNEQFF TGCAGCGTTAAGACTAGCGGGAGACTCTCCTACAATGAGCAGTTCTTC
TRBJ1-2 TRBV28 NA NA CASSPSGGDGYTF TGTGCCAGCAGTCCATCGGGGGGGGATGGCTACACCTTC
TRBJ2-1 TRBV27 NA NA CASGKPFF TGTGCCAGCGGAAAGCCGTTCTTC
TRBJ1-1 TRBV7-8 NA NA CASSLVAGNTEAFF TGTGCCAGCAGCTTAGTCGCGGGGAACACTGAAGCTTTCTTT
TRBJ2-2 TRBV7-8 NA NA CASSPLNTGELFF TGTGCCAGCAGCCCTCTCAACACCGGGGAGCTGTTTTTT
TRBJ2-7 TRBV25-1 NA NA CASRSDTGYEQYF TGTGCCAGCAGATCGGACACTGGTTACGAGCAGTACTTC
TRBJ1-1 TRBV28 NA NA CASSRWDTEAFF TGTGCCAGCAGTCGGTGGGACACTGAAGCTTTCTTT
TRBJ2-1 TRBV7-9 NA TRBD2 CASSTSGRAGYNEQFF TGTGCCAGCAGCACAAGCGGGAGGGCCGGTTACAATGAGCAGTTCTTC
TRBJ1-1 TRBV5-1 NA NA CASSVGATNTEAFF TGCGCCAGCAGCGTGGGGGCCACGAACACTGAAGCTTTCTTT
TRBJ1-1 TRBV29-1 NA NA CSVSPLYSPEAFF TGCAGCGTCTCCCCACTCTACAGTCCTGAAGCTTTCTTT
TRBJ2-2 TRBV7-2 once NA CASSLGRGVNSGELFF TGTGCCAGCAGCTTAGGCAGGGGGGTCAATTCCGGGGAGCTGTTTTTT
TRBJ1-6 TRBV28 NA NA CASSLEGSSYNSPLHF TGTGCCAGCAGTTTAGAGGGGAGCTCCTATAATTCACCCCTCCACTTT
TRBJ1-3 TRBV6-5 NA NA CASRGGQGNTIYF TGTGCCAGCAGGGGGGGCCAAGGAAACACCATATATTTT
TRBJ2-7 TRBV7-2 NA NA CASSLESSGAYEQYF TGTGCCAGCAGCTTAGAGTCGTCAGGAGCCTACGAGCAGTACTTC
TRBJ2-7 TRBV6-1 NA NA CASPSPGQSYEQYF TGTGCCAGCCCTTCTCCAGGACAGTCCTACGAGCAGTACTTC
TRBJ1-1 TRBV18 few NA CAVKAQTNTEAFF TGTGCCGTTAAAGCGCAGACTAACACTGAAGCTTTCTTT
TRBJ2-1 TRBV9 NA NA CASSVGGPHNEQFF TGTGCCAGCAGCGTCGGCGGGCCCCACAATGAGCAGTTCTTC
TRBJ2-2 TRBV5-4 NA NA CASSLTPDTGELFF TGTGCCAGCAGCTTAACTCCCGACACCGGGGAGCTGTTTTTT
TRBJ2-1 TRBV7-2 NA NA CASSLGPIYNEQFF TGTGCCAGCAGCTTGGGTCCCATCTACAATGAGCAGTTCTTC
TRBJ2-1 TRBV9 NA TRBD2 CASSTGTSGRSHEQFF TGTGCCAGCAGCACAGGGACTAGCGGGAGATCGCATGAGCAGTTCTTC
TRBJ2-1 TRBV5-1 once NA CASSPSGDNSYNEQFF TGCGCCAGCAGCCCATCAGGGGACAACTCCTACAATGAGCAGTTCTTC
TRBJ2-7 TRBV19 NA NA CASSHRDSYEQYF TGTGCCAGTAGTCATCGGGACTCATACGAGCAGTACTTC
TRBJ2-3 TRBV30 NA TRBD2 CAWTGRETQYF TGTGCCTGGACCGGGAGGGAGACGCAGTATTTT
TRBJ2-7 TRBV21-1 NA NA CASSQVYNRGTTYEQYF TGTGCCAGCAGCCAAGTCTATAACAGGGGGACCACCTACGAGCAGTACTTC